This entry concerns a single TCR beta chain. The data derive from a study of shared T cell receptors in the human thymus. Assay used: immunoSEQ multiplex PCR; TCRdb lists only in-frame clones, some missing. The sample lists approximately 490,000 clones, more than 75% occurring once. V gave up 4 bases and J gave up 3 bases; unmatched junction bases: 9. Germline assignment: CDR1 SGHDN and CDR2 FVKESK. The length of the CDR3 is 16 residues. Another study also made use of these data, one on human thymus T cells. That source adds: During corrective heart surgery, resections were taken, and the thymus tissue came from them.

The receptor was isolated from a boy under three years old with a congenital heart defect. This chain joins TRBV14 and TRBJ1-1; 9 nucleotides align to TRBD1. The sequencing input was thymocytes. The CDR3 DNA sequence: TGTGCCAGCAGCCCCGGACAGGGGCCAAGGGACACTGAAGCTTTCTTT. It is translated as CASSPGQGPRDTEAFF.